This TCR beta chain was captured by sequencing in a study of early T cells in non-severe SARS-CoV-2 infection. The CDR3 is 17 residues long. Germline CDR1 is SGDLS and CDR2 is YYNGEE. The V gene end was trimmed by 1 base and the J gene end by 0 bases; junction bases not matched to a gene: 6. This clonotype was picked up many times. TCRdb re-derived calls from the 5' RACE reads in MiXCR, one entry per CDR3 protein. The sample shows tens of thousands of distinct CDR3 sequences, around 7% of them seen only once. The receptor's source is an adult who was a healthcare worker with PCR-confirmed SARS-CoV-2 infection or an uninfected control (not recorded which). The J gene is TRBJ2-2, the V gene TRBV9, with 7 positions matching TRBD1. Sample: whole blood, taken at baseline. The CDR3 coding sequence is TGTGCCAGCAGCGTAAGACGGGACAGCGCGAACACCGGGGAGCTGTTTTTT. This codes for CASSVRRDSANTGELFF. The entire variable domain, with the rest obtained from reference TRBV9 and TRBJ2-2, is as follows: DSGVTQTPKHLITATGQRVTLRCSPRSGDLSVYWYQQSLDQGLQFLIQYYNGEERAKGNILERFSAQQFPDLHSELNLSSLELGDSALYFCASSVRRDSANTGELFFGEGSRLTVL.